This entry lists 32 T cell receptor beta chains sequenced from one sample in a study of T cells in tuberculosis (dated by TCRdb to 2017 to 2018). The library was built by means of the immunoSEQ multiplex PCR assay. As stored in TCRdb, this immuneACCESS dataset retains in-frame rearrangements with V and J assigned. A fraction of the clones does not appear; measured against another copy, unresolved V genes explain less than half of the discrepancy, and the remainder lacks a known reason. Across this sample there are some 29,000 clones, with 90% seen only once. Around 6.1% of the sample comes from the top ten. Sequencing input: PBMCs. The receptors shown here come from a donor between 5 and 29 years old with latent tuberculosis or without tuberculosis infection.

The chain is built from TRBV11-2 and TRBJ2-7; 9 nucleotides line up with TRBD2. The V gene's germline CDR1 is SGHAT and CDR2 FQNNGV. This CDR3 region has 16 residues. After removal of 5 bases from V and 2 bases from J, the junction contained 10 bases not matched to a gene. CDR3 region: CASSPEMSGGPYEQYF. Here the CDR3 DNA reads TGTGCCAGCAGCCCCGAAATGAGCGGGGGGCCCTACGAGCAGTACTTC.

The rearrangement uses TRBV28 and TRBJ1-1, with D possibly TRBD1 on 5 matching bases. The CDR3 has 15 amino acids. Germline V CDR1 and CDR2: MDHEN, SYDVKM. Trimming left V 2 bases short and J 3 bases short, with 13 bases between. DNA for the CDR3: TGTGCCAGCAGTTTAGCCTTACAGGCTCACACTGAAGCTTTCTTT. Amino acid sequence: CASSLALQAHTEAFF.

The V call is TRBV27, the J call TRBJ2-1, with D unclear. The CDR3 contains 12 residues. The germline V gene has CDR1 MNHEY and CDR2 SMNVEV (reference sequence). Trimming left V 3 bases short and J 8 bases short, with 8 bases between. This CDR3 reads CASSFFSDEQFF. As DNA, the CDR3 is TGTGCCAGCAGTTTTTTTTCTGATGAGCAGTTCTTC.

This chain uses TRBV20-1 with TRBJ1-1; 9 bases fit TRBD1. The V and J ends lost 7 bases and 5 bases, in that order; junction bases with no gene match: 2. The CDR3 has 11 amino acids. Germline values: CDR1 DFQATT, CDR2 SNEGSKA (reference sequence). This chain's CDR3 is CSGTGVTEAFF. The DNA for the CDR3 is TGCAGTGGGACAGGGGTAACTGAAGCTTTCTTT.

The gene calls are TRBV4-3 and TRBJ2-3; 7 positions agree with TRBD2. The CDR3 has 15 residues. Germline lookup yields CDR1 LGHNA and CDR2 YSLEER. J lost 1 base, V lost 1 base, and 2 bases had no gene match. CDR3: CASSQVRGGTDTQYF. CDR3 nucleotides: TGCGCCAGCAGCCAAGTTCGGGGGGGCACAGATACGCAGTATTTT.

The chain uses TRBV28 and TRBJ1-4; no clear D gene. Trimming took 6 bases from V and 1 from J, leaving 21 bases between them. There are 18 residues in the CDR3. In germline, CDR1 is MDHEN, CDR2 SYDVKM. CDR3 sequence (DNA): TGTGCCAGCAGCAAATGGGCCGGAGGGCTTGGAACTAATGAAAAACTGTTTTTT. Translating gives CASSKWAGGLGTNEKLFF.

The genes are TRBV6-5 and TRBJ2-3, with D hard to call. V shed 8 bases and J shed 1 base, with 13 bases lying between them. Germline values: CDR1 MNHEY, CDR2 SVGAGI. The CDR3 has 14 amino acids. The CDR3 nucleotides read TGTGCCAGCGGCCGGCGGTGGGGCACAGATACGCAGTATTTT. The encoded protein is CASGRRWGTDTQYF.

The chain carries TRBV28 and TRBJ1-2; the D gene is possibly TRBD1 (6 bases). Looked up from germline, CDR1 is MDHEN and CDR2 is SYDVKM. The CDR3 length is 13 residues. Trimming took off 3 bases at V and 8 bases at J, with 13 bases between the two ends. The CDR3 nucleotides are TGTGCCAGCAGTTTTTCAGGGGCTAGAGGCTACACCTTC. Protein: CASSFSGARGYTF.

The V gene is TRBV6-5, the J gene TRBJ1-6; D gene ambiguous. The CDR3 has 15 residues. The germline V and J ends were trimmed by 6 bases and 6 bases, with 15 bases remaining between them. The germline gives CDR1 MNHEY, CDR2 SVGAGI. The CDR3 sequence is CASSPRGTSNSPLHF. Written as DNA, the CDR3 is TGTGCCAGCAGCCCCCGTGGAACTAGTAATTCACCCCTCCACTTT.

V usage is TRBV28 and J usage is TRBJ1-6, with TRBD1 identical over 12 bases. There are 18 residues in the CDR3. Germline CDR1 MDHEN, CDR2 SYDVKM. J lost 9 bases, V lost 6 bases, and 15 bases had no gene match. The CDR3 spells CASRSLSGTGGYRSPLHF. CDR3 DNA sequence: TGTGCCAGCAGAAGCCTATCCGGGACAGGGGGCTATCGTTCACCCCTCCACTTT. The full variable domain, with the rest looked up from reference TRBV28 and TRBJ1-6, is DVKVTQSSRYLVKRTGEKVFLECVQDMDHENMFWYRQDPGLGLRLIYFSYDVKMKEKGDIPEGYSVSREKKERFSLILESASTNQTSMYLCASRSLSGTGGYRSPLHFGNGTRLTVT.

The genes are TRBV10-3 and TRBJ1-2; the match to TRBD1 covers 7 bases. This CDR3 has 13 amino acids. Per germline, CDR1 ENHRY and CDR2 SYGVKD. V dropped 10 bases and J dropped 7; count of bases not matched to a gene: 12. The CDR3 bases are TGTGCCACCGGGGACAGATTCTTTAGTGGCTACACCTTC. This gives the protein CATGDRFFSGYTF.

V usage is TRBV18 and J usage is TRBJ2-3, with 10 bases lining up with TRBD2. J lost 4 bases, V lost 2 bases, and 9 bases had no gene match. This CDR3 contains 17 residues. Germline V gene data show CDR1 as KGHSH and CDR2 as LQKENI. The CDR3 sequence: CASSPNSLSGGADTQYF. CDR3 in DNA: TGTGCCAGCTCACCAAACTCCCTCAGCGGGGGGGCAGATACGCAGTATTTT.

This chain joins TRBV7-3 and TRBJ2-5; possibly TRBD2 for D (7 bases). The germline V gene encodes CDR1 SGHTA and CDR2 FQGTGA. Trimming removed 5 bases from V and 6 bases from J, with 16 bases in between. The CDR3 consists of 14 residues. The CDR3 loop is CASSPKWGGQTQYF. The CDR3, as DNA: TGTGCCAGCAGCCCAAAGTGGGGGGGGCAGACCCAGTACTTC.

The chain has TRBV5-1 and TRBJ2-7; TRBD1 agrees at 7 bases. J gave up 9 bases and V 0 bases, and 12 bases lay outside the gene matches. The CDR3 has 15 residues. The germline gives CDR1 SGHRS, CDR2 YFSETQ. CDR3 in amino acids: CASSLGLMGQNTQYF. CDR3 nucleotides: TGCGCCAGCAGCTTGGGCTTAATGGGACAGAATACGCAGTACTTC.

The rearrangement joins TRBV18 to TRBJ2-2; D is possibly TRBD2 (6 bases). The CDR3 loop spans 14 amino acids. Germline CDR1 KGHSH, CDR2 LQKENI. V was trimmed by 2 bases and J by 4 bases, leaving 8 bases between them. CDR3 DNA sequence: TGTGCCAGCTCACCAATGACTAGCACCGGGGAGCTGTTTTTT. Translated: CASSPMTSTGELFF.

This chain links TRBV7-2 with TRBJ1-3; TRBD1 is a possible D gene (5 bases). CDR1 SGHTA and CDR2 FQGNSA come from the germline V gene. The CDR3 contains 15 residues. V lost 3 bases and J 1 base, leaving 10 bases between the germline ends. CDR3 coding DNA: TGTGCCAGCAGCTTTCGGGACTCATCTGGAAACACCATATATTTT. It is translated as CASSFRDSSGNTIYF.

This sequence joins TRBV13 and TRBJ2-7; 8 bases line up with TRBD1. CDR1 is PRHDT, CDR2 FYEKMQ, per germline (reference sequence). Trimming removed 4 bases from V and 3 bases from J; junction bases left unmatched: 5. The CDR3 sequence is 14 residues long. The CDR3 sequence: CASSYTGTGYEQYF. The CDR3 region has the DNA TGTGCCAGCAGCTATACAGGGACAGGCTACGAGCAGTACTTC.

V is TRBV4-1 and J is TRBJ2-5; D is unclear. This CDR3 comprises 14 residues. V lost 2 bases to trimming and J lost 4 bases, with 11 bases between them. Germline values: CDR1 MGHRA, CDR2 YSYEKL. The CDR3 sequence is CASSQLLEPETQYF. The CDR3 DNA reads TGCGCCAGCAGCCAACTGCTGGAGCCAGAGACCCAGTACTTC.

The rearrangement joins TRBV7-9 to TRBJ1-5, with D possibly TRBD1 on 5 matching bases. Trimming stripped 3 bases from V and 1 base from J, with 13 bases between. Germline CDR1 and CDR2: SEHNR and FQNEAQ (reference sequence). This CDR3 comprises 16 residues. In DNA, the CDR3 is TGTGCCAGCAGCTTTGGGTTTGGGGGGAGCAATCAGCCCCAGCATTTT. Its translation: CASSFGFGGSNQPQHF.

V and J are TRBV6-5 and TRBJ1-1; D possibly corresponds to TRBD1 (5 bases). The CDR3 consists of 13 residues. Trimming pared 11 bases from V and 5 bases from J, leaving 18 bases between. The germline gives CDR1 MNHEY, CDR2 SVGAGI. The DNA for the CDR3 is TGTGCCTCACTGCGGGGGGGGTCGACTGAAGCTTTCTTT. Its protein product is CASLRGGSTEAFF.

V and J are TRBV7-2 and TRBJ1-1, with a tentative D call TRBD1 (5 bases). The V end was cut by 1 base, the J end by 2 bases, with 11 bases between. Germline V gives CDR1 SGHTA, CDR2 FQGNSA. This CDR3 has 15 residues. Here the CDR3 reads CASSLGAQGNTEAFF. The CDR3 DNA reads TGTGCCAGCAGCTTAGGGGCCCAGGGAAACACTGAAGCTTTCTTT. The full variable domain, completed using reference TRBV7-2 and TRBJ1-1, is GAGVSQSPSNKVTEKGKDVELRCDPISGHTALYWYRQSLGQGLEFLIYFQGNSAPDKSGLPSDRFSAERTGGSVSTLTIQRTQQEDSAVYLCASSLGAQGNTEAFFGQGTRLTVV.

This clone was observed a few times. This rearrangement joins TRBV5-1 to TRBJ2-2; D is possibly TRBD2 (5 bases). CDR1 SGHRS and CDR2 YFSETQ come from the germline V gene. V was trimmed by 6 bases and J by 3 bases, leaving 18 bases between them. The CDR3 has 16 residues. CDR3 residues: CASTPPGYFHTGELFF. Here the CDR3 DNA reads TGCGCCAGCACCCCACCGGGATATTTTCACACCGGGGAGCTGTTTTTT.

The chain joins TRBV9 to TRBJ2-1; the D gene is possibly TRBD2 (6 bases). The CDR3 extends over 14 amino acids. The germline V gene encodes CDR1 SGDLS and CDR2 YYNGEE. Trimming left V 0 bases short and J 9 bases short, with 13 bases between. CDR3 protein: CASSVAGRAGEQFF. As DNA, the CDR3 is TGTGCCAGCAGCGTAGCCGGGCGAGCGGGTGAGCAGTTCTTC.

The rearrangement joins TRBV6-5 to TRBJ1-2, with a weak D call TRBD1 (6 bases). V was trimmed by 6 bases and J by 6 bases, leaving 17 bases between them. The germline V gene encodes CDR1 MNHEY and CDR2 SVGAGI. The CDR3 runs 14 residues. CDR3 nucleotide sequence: TGTGCCAGCAGCCTTCTATCAGGGGAACATGGCTACACCTTC. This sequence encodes CASSLLSGEHGYTF.

CDR3 sequence: CASSILAGDSYEQYF. In DNA form, the CDR3 reads TGTGCCAGTAGTATTTTAGCGGGGGACTCCTACGAGCAGTACTTC. The genes are TRBV19 and TRBJ2-7, with 9 bases matching TRBD2. The ends lost 3 bases at V and 0 bases at J; junction bases unmatched: 3. Germline CDR1 reads LNHDA; CDR2 reads SQIVND (reference sequence). This CDR3 comprises 15 residues.

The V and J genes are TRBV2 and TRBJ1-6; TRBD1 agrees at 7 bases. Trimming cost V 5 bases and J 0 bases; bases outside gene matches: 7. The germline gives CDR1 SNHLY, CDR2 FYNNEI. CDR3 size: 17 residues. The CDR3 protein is CASSRTGESSYNSPLHF. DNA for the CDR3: TGTGCCAGCAGTCGGACAGGCGAAAGCTCCTATAATTCACCCCTCCACTTT.

The CDR3 loop reads CASSLGPGGKLFF. The CDR3, as DNA: TGTGCCAGCAGCCTTGGGCCCGGGGGAAAACTGTTTTTT. The chain couples TRBV7-2 to TRBJ1-4; TRBD1 might be the D (5 bases). The length of the CDR3 is 13 residues. Germline lookup yields CDR1 SGHTA and CDR2 FQGNSA. Trimming left V 5 bases short and J 10 bases short, with 14 bases between.

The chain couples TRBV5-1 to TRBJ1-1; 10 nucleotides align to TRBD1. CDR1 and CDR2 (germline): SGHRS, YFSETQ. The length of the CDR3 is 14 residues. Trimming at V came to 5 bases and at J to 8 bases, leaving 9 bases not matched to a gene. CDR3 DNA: TGCGCCAGCAGAATGGGACAGGGGCCGGCGGAAGCTTTCTTT. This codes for CASRMGQGPAEAFF.

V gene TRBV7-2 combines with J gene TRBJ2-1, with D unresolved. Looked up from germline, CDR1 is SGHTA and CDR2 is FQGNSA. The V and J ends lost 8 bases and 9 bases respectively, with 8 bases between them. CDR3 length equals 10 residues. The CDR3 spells CASGSTEQFF. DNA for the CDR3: TGTGCCAGCGGTAGTACTGAGCAGTTCTTC.

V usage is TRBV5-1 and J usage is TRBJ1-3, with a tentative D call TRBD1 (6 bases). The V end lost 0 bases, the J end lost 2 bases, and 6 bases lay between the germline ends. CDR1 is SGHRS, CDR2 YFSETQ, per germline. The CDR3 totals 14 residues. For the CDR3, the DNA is TGCGCCAGCAGCTTGGACAGGGCTGGAAACACCATATATTTT. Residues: CASSLDRAGNTIYF.

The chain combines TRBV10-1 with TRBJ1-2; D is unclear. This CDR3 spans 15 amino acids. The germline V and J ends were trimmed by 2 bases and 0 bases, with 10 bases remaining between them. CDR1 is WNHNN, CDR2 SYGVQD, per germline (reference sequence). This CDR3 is CASSEEEGSNYGYTF. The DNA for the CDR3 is TGCGCCAGCAGTGAGGAGGAGGGATCTAACTATGGCTACACCTTC.

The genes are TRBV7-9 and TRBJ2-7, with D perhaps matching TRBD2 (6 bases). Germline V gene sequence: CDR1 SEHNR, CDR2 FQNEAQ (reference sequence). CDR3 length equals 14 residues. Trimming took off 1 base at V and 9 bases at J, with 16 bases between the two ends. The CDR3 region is CASSLGPAGQGQYF. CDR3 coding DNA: TGTGCCAGCAGCTTAGGACCGGCGGGGCAGGGGCAGTACTTC.